Sequencing of this T cell receptor (beta chain) was carried out in a study of blood T cell repertoires in COVID-19 (dated by TCRdb to 2020 to 2021). For the study in its entirety: Samples from collaborators originated in the United States, Italy and Spain and spanned both the acute and convalescent phases of COVID-19. The material from the prospective study consisted of cDNA or gDNA derived from T cells, B-cell-depleted T cells, or PBMCs. Subjects who had been exposed to COVID-19, were actively infected with it, or had recovered from it provided the deeply sampled blood TCRbeta repertoires that made up the dataset. The repertoires were released in a freely available public database meant as a resource for research on the immune response to SARS-CoV-2. The samples were drawn from two sources: the first 160 participants of the ongoing ImmuneRACE study, and 1,000 to 1,500 subjects contributed by 6 global collaborators. Nearly every sample came with metadata listing a de-identified subject ID, COVID-19 status, age in years and sex. Where HLA class I and class II types were available, the types were taken from metadata supplied by the sample provider, not from assay-based typing.

Study-wide findings and limitations: The amount of clinical and demographic metadata varied by source and participant and was provided uncurated.

TCRbeta CDR3 regions were amplified from genomic DNA by means of the immunoSEQ Assay, a bias-controlled multiplex PCR. The authors' pipeline ran thus. The number of nucleated cells in each sample was estimated from the amplification of reference gene primers within the assay. To quantify the absolute abundance of each unique TCRbeta CDR3 rearrangement, sequence reads were collapsed and filtered. For each sample, productive Simpson clonality was calculated as the square root of Simpson's diversity index over productive rearrangements. Drawn from immuneACCESS, this table holds only the in-frame rearrangements with V and J called that TCRdb kept. Clones are partly lost; checked studies trace under half to an unresolved V gene and leave the rest unexplained. V and J calls and clone size come straight from that table; D and trimming were deduced from the DNA. The table for this sample lists 150,000 to 200,000 clones; roughly 88% of them were counted only once. The ten most abundant clones make up about 9.4% of the sample.

Whole blood was collected in K2EDTA tubes by collaborating institutions according to the institutions' own protocols. For TCRbeta analysis, collaborators shipped samples in one of three forms: frozen whole blood, isolated PBMCs, or DNA extracted from either of those sample types. This clone came up once. The target of this receptor is not known. Base qualities are not provided; no much larger clone lies one nucleotide away. Compared with germline, V lacks 0 bases and J lacks 3 bases; bases without a gene match: 7. The germline V gene gives CDR1 as SGHRS and CDR2 as YFSETQ. Including cysteine and phenylalanine, the CDR3 has 17 amino acids. Only the CDR3 region is kept as DNA, spanning 51 bases read in frame from base 1.

The origin of this receptor is an elderly woman with acute or convalescent COVID-19. Sequencing was performed on peripheral blood. The rearranged chain carries TRBV5-1 and TRBJ2-1, with TRBD2 identical over 9 junction bases. The CDR3: CASSLGSSGNFYNEQFF. The DNA sequence reads TGCGCCAGCAGCTTGGGGTCTAGCGGGAACTTCTACAATGAGCAGTTCTTC.